Listed below are T cell receptor beta chains from one sample, sequenced in a study of molecular identifiers for immune sequencing clone quantification. One entry per CDR3 protein, called by TCRdb with MiXCR from the PCR reads. The repertoire holds 490,000 or so distinct CDR3 sequences, with about a quarter as singletons. Sequencing was performed on naive CD8+ T cells from blood, with Jurkat cell RNA spiked in. These receptors were taken from a human donor in good health. Some libraries in this study had Jurkat cell RNA spiked in. Each CDR3 is given with its conserved first and last residue. Fields, in order: J gene, D gene, V gene, clone size, CDR3 DNA, CDR3 protein. A D gene is named only where the DNA matches it firmly. Clone size is shown for a subset of rows, as once, few, many or a class of expanded clone.

TRBJ2-5 | NA | TRBV2 | many | TGTGCCAGCAGTGAAGAGGTAGCGAGATTTCAAGAGACCCAGTACTTC | CASSEEVARFQETQYF
TRBJ2-2 | NA | TRBV7-9 | many | TGTGCCAGCAGCTTAACTGGAGTTGACACCGGGGAGCTGTTTTTT | CASSLTGVDTGELFF
TRBJ1-5 | NA | TRBV5-6 | many | TGTGCCAGCAGCCTACAGTCGTACCCCAATCAGCCCCAGCATTTT | CASSLQSYPNQPQHF
TRBJ2-3 | TRBD2 | TRBV5-6 | many | TGTGCCAGCGGGGGACTAGCGGGTGACCCCTCCTTCACAGATACGCAGTATTTT | CASGGLAGDPSFTDTQYF
TRBJ2-5 | NA | TRBV7-9 | many | TGTGCCAGCAGCCACCAGGGGGGAGTCCTGGAGACCCAGTACTTC | CASSHQGGVLETQYF
TRBJ2-3 | NA | TRBV2 | many | TGTGCCAGCAGAGGAAATACGCAGTATTTT | CASRGNTQYF
TRBJ2-6 | TRBD1 | TRBV7-6 | many | TGTGCCAGCAGCTTACTCCTGAAGGGACAGTCCGACTCTGGGGCCAACGTCCTGACTTTC | CASSLLLKGQSDSGANVLTF
TRBJ2-7 | TRBD2 | TRBV7-6 | few | TGTGCCAGCAGCCCCGGTGGCTGGGGGGGCTACGAGCAGTACTTC | CASSPGGWGGYEQYF
TRBJ2-7 | TRBD1 | TRBV27 | NA | TGTGCCAGCAGTTCCGACAGGGGGGTGTTCCACGAGCAGTACTTC | CASSSDRGVFHEQYF
TRBJ2-5 | NA | TRBV5-1 | few | TGCGCCTGCAGCTTGGCGGACCACTTTGAAGAGACCCAGTACTTC | CACSLADHFEETQYF